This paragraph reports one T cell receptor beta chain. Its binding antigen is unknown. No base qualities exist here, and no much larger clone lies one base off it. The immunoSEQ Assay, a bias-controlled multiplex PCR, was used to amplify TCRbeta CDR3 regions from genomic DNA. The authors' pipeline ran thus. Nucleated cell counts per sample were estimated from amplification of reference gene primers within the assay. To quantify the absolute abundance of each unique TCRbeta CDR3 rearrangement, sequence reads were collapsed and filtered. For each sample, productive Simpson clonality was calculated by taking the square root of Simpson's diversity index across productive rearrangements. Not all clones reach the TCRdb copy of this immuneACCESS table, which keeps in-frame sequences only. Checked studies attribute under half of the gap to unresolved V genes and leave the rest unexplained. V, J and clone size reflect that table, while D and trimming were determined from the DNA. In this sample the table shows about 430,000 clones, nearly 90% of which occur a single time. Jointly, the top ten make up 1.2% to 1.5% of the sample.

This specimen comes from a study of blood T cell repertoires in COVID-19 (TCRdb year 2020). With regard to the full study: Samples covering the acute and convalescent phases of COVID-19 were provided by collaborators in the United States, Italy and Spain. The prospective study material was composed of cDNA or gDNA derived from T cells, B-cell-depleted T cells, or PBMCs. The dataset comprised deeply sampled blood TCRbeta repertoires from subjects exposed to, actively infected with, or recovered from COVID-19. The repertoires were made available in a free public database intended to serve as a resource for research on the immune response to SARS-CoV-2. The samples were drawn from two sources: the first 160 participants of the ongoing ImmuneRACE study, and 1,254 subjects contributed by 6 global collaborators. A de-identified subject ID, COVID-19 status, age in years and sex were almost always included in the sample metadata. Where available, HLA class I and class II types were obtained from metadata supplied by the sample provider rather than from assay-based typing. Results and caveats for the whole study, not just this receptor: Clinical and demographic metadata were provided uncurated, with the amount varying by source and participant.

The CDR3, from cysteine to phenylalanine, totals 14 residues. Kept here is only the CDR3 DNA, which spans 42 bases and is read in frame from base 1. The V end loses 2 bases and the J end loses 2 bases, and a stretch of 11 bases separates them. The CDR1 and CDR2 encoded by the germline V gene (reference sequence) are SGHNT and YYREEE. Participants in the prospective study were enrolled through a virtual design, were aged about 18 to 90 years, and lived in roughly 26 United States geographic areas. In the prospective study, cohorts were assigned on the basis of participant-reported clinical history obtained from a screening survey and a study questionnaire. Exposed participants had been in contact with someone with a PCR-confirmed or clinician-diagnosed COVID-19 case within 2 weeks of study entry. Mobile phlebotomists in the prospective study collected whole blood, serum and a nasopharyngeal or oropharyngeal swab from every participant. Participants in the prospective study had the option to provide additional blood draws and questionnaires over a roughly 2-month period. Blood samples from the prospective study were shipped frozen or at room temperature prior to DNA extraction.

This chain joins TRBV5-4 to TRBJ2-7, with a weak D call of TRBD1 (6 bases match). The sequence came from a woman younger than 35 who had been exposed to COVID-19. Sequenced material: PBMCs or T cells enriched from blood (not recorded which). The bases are TGTGCCAGCAGCTTTTTGGGGACAACCTACGAGCAGTACTTC. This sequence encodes CASSFLGTTYEQYF.